This is a list of T cell receptor beta chains from one sample in a study of shared clonotypes between healthy human individuals. Clones were sequenced by immunoSEQ multiplex PCR, and TCRdb holds only the in-frame ones, with some missing. The repertoire has over a million clones, approximately 96% of them found once; the top ten carry more than 0.9%. The material sequenced was naive CD4+ T cells sorted from blood. The receptors derive from a man aged 25-45 years in good health. Each CDR3 is given with its conserved first and last residue. Each record gives: V gene, D gene, J gene, clone size, CDR3 DNA, CDR3 protein. The D gene is left open where the match is weak. Size is omitted from some rows. Given values are once, few, many or a class for expanded clones.

>TRBV5-4|.|TRBJ2-7|.
TGTGCCAGCAGCTCGCCCAGGGGCGATTTCCGGGACGAGCAGTACTTC
CASSSPRGDFRDEQYF
>TRBV4-3|.|TRBJ1-4|.
TGCGCCAGCAGCCAGGATGACAGAGCTAATGAAAAACTGTTTTTT
CASSQDDRANEKLFF
>TRBV19|.|TRBJ1-3|once
TGTGCCAGTATTAAGGACGCTTACGGAAACACCATATATTTT
CASIKDAYGNTIYF
>TRBV9|.|TRBJ1-2|.
TGTGCCAGCAGCGTAGAGGTACAGCACTATGGCTACACCTTC
CASSVEVQHYGYTF
>TRBV27|TRBD2|TRBJ2-7|once
TGTGCCAGCAGGGGACGACTAGCGGGAGGCTCCGAGCAGTACTTC
CASRGRLAGGSEQYF
>TRBV28|.|TRBJ2-6|once
TGTGCCAGCAGCTTCCTGAGGGGAGTCTCCGGGGCCAACGTCCTGACTTTC
CASSFLRGVSGANVLTF
>TRBV10-2|.|TRBJ2-7|once
TGCGCCAGCAGTACAACCGGGACTTCCTACGAGCAGTACTTC
CASSTTGTSYEQYF
>TRBV19|TRBD2|TRBJ2-5|.
TGTGCCAGCCGGGTAAAGGCTAGCGGGAGTCGAGAGACCCAGTACTTC
CASRVKASGSRETQYF
>TRBV5-1|TRBD1|TRBJ1-3|.
TGCGCCAGCAGCTATAGGGGACAGAGCTCTGGAAACACCATATATTTT
CASSYRGQSSGNTIYF
>TRBV18|TRBD1|TRBJ1-5|.
TGTGCCAGCTCACCAACAGGGGGGTATCAGCCCCAGCATTTT
CASSPTGGYQPQHF
>TRBV5-1|.|TRBJ1-1|.
TGCGCCAGCAGTGGCGAGACTGAAGCTTTCTTT
CASSGETEAFF
>TRBV28|.|TRBJ2-1|.
TGTGCCAGCAGTCCCGGGAATTACAATGAGCAGTTCTTC
CASSPGNYNEQFF
>TRBV19|TRBD2|TRBJ2-5|.
TGTGCCAGTAGTATGGACCCGACTAGCGGGTCCCAAGAGACCCAGTACTTC
CASSMDPTSGSQETQYF
>TRBV7-2|.|TRBJ1-2|.
TGTGCCAGCAGCTTAGCGAGGAGTTTTGGCTACACCTTC
CASSLARSFGYTF
>TRBV5-1|TRBD2|TRBJ2-7|.
TGCGCCAGCAGCTTGGAGGGACTAGCGCCCACCGAGCAGTACTTC
CASSLEGLAPTEQYF
>TRBV18|.|TRBJ2-5|.
TGTGCCAGCTCACTGGGGGCCGAGACCCAGTACTTC
CASSLGAETQYF
>TRBV29-1|TRBD2|TRBJ2-7|.
TGCAGCGTTCAGGGACTAGCGGGGCGGCTTCACGAGCAGTACTTC
CSVQGLAGRLHEQYF
>TRBV30|.|TRBJ1-4|.
TGTGCCTGGGGGCGACAGAATAATGAAAAACTGTTTTTT
CAWGRQNNEKLFF
>TRBV9|.|TRBJ2-3|.
TGTGCCAGCAGCGTAGGAGGACAAGCAGATACGCAGTATTTT
CASSVGGQADTQYF
>TRBV6-5|TRBD1|TRBJ2-1|.
TGTGCCAGCAGACCCGGGACAGGGACTTACAATGAGCAGTTCTTC
CASRPGTGTYNEQFF
>TRBV10-1|TRBD1|TRBJ1-5|once
TGCGCCAGAAACCACAGGGGAAGCAATCAGCCCCAGCATTTT
CARNHRGSNQPQHF
>TRBV7-2|.|TRBJ1-1|.
TGTGCCAGCAGCCCTGGGAGTCGGTCACTCGTAGACACTGAAGCTTTCTTT
CASSPGSRSLVDTEAFF
>TRBV5-6|TRBD2|TRBJ2-5|.
TGTGCCAGCAGATACGGGACTAGCGGATCAGGGGGGACCCAGTACTTC
CASRYGTSGSGGTQYF
>TRBV28|.|TRBJ2-1|.
TGTGCCACCGTATACAATGAGCAGTTCTTC
CATVYNEQFF
>TRBV28|.|TRBJ1-4|.
TGTGCCAGCTTATCTGGGGGAAAACTGTTTTTT
CASLSGGKLFF